Given below is one T cell receptor beta chain in context. What it binds is not known. This PCR relied on a set of 60 Vbeta primers and 13 Jbeta primers. TCRdb's table, derived via immunoSEQ multiplex PCR, lists solely in-frame clones and lacks some. In total, the table holds roughly 60,000 clones. This sample stems from a study of cytomegalovirus exposure and HLA in healthy donors. General study findings and limits: Association with HLA alleles at 0.05 false discovery rate was found for about 17,000 TCR beta sequences in a later analysis. In a later analysis, HLA-C alleles had the fewest associated TCRs, DRB1 alleles the most.

Trimming cost V 6 bases and J 5 bases, with 19 bases left between them. Germline V gene sequence: CDR1 LNHNV, CDR2 YYDKDF (reference sequence). This CDR3 contains 15 residues. The sequence derives from a woman younger than 35 in good health and CMV-seronegative. The rearrangement uses TRBV15 and TRBJ1-2; no reliable D call. The sequencing input was PBMCs. This CDR3 is CATSLSPEATYGYTF. For the CDR3, the DNA is TGTGCCACCAGTTTGTCGCCGGAAGCGACGTATGGCTACACCTTC. Looking up the rest from reference TRBV15 and TRBJ1-2 gives the full variable domain: DAMVIQNPRYQVTQFGKPVTLSCSQTLNHNVMYWYQQKSSQAPKLLFHYYDKDFNNEADTPDNFQSRRPNTSFCFLDIRSPGLGDTAMYLCATSLSPEATYGYTFGSGTRLTVV.